These 25 T cell receptor beta chains came from one sample sequenced in a study of CD8+ T cells in alopecia areata. Once RNA had been extracted, it was reverse transcribed into cDNA to act as the sequencing template. The repertoire was sequenced with immunoSEQ multiplex PCR; TCRdb's copy has only in-frame clones and lacks some. The table lists about 180,000 clones, just over 65% of them singletons. Sequences were derived from CD8+ T cells sorted from blood, sampled at week 0. Source of these receptors: a human donor with alopecia areata.

CDR3 nucleotides: TGTGCCAGCAGTCCTGATAACTTCTATGGCTACACCTTC. Amino acid sequence: CASSPDNFYGYTF. This chain joins TRBV6-1 and TRBJ1-2; D ambiguous. From germline, CDR1 is MNHNS and CDR2 SASEGT. V dropped 5 bases and J dropped 4 bases, with 11 bases sitting between them. CDR3 length equals 13 residues.

This clone has more than one count but fewer than ten. This same CDR3 is encoded by further DNA sequences in the sample. V usage is TRBV11-1 and J usage is TRBJ2-1, with D possibly matching TRBD2 (6 bases). The CDR3 extends over 15 amino acids. V gave up 5 bases and J gave up 4 bases, with 15 bases separating them. CDR1 and CDR2 (germline): SGHAT, FQDESV (reference sequence). The CDR3 nucleotides read TGTGCCAGCAGCGCGCGCGGGGAACCTTACAATGAGCAGTTCTTC. This gives the protein CASSARGEPYNEQFF.

The gene calls are TRBV12-5 and TRBJ2-1; 8 nucleotides align to TRBD1. Germline V gives CDR1 LGHNT, CDR2 FRNRAP. Trimming cost V 4 bases and J 7 bases; bases outside gene matches: 3. The CDR3 has 13 residues. CDR3 DNA sequence: TGTGCTAGTGGTTCAGGGGGCTTGAATGAGCAGTTCTTC. The encoded protein is CASGSGGLNEQFF.

Written as DNA, the CDR3 is TGTGCCAGCGCCTGGGGGGACGGCAATCAGCCCCAGCATTTT. Residues: CASAWGDGNQPQHF. The V call is TRBV6-1, the J call TRBJ1-5; perhaps TRBD1 as D (5 bases). The germline V gene has CDR1 MNHNS and CDR2 SASEGT. V was shortened by 8 bases and J by 2 bases, with 13 bases between the two germline ends. This CDR3 contains 14 residues.

This chain joins TRBV28 and TRBJ2-7, with D possibly being TRBD2 (6 bases). Germline V gene sequence: CDR1 MDHEN, CDR2 SYDVKM. Trimming removed 8 bases at V and 0 bases at J, with 14 bases between. The CDR3 runs to 14 residues. CDR3 residues: CASLRDFNSYEQYF. Here the CDR3 DNA reads TGTGCCAGCCTACGGGACTTCAACTCCTACGAGCAGTACTTC.

The chain links TRBV2 to TRBJ1-1; maybe TRBD1 (6 bases). The germline V gene has CDR1 SNHLY and CDR2 FYNNEI. This CDR3 is 13 amino acids long. V shed 5 bases and J shed 1 base, with 8 bases lying between them. Here the CDR3 reads CASSRTENTEAFF. Written as DNA, the CDR3 is TGTGCCAGCAGTAGGACAGAGAACACTGAAGCTTTCTTT.

The chain couples TRBV29-1 to TRBJ2-1; 9 bases fit TRBD2. V shed 3 bases, J shed 2 bases, and the junction held 8 bases outside the gene matches. The germline V gene encodes CDR1 SQVTM and CDR2 ANQGSEA. This CDR3 is 16 amino acids long. The CDR3 here is CSVEASGVNTYNEQFF. The CDR3 nucleotides read TGCAGCGTTGAGGCTAGCGGGGTAAACACCTACAATGAGCAGTTCTTC.

V is TRBV30 and J is TRBJ2-2, with D uncertain. This CDR3 has 12 residues. Germline CDR1 GTSNPN, CDR2 SVGIG (reference sequence). CDR3 in amino acids: CSSRSNTGELFF. The CDR3 DNA follows: TGTAGTAGCCGGTCGAACACCGGGGAGCTGTTTTTT.

The chain has TRBV30 and TRBJ2-1; 7 bases align to TRBD2. Trimming took 3 bases from V and 2 from J; bases not matched to a gene: 4. Germline CDR1 is GTSNPN and CDR2 is SVGIG (reference sequence). The CDR3 spans 14 residues. The CDR3 sequence is CAWRIGGTYNEQFF. CDR3 sequence (DNA): TGTGCCTGGAGAATCGGGGGGACCTACAATGAGCAGTTCTTC.

The V call is TRBV15, the J call TRBJ2-2; tentative D call: TRBD2 (6 bases). Between the trimmed V and J ends, which lost 1 base and 1 base, there was a span of 7 bases. The germline V gene has CDR1 LNHNV and CDR2 YYDKDF (reference sequence). This CDR3 comprises 15 residues. CDR3 coding DNA: TGTGCCACCAGCAGAGTGGGGGGGAACACCGGGGAGCTGTTTTTT. It encodes CATSRVGGNTGELFF.

There are a few counts of this clone. The V gene is TRBV29-1, the J gene TRBJ2-2; TRBD1 agrees at 8 bases. This CDR3 has 19 amino acids. CDR1 is SQVTM, CDR2 ANQGSEA, per germline. After removal of 1 base from V and 0 bases from J, the junction contained 13 bases not matched to a gene. Here the CDR3 DNA reads TGCAGCGTTGAAGTCAGGGGGCCGCCTGGGGCCCCGAACACCGGGGAGCTGTTTTTT. Its translation is CSVEVRGPPGAPNTGELFF.

This clone was counted a few times. This rearrangement joins TRBV5-1 to TRBJ2-7, with 7 bases that match TRBD1. Losses at the gene ends were 4 bases for V and 2 bases for J; bases not matched to a gene: 6. This CDR3 has 14 residues. CDR1 is SGHRS, CDR2 YFSETQ, per germline. CDR3 DNA sequence: TGCGCCAGCAGCCCCGGACAGGCCCCCTACGAGCAGTACTTC. Protein sequence: CASSPGQAPYEQYF.

The chain links TRBV6-5 to TRBJ1-5; D is unclear. Looked up from germline, CDR1 is MNHEY and CDR2 is SVGAGI. The length of the CDR3 is 16 residues. Trimming took 0 bases from V and 0 from J, leaving 9 bases between them. The CDR3 protein is CASSYSRYSSNQPQHF. The CDR3 bases are TGTGCCAGCAGTTACTCTCGGTACAGTAGCAATCAGCCCCAGCATTTT.

The J gene is TRBJ2-6, the V gene TRBV27; D is unclear. The V gene lost 6 bases and the J gene lost 4 bases, with 10 bases spanning the gap. In germline, CDR1 is MNHEY, CDR2 SMNVEV (reference sequence). The CDR3 extends over 14 amino acids. This chain's CDR3 is CASSKGWGANVLTF. CDR3 coding DNA: TGTGCCAGCAGCAAGGGCTGGGGGGCCAACGTCCTGACTTTC.

V and J are TRBV23-1 and TRBJ2-3, with 11 nucleotides matching TRBD2. TRBV23-1 has ORF status, its function being uncertain. The trim removed 6 bases at V and 2 bases at J, leaving 10 bases unmatched. The CDR3 contains 17 residues. The CDR3 spells CASRLAGALDITDTQYF. CDR3 DNA: TGCGCCAGCAGACTAGCGGGGGCCTTGGATATCACAGATACGCAGTATTTT.

On this clone itself: This specimen includes other DNA sequences encoding the same CDR3. The rearrangement uses TRBV5-1 and TRBJ2-1; D call uncertain. The CDR3 is made up of 12 amino acids. The germline V and J ends were trimmed by 0 bases and 7 bases, with 5 bases remaining between them. Germline V gene lookup returns CDR1 SGHRS and CDR2 YFSETQ. The CDR3 nucleotides read TGCGCCAGCAGCTTGGCTGGTAATGAGCAGTTCTTC. This sequence encodes CASSLAGNEQFF.

The V gene is TRBV9, the J gene TRBJ1-2, with unresolved D. Trimming removed 0 bases from V and 2 bases from J, with 11 bases in between. Germline V gives CDR1 SGDLS, CDR2 YYNGEE. The CDR3 runs 15 residues. CDR3 loop: CASSVDHKRNYGYTF. The CDR3 nucleotides read TGTGCCAGCAGCGTAGACCACAAGAGAAACTATGGCTACACCTTC.

The chain joins TRBV19 to TRBJ2-1; D uncertain. The CDR3 length is 15 residues. The V end lost 5 bases, the J end lost 1 base, and 12 bases lay between the germline ends. The germline V gene has CDR1 LNHDA and CDR2 SQIVND (reference sequence). The CDR3 is CASSSSGRSYNEQFF. In DNA, the CDR3 is TGTGCCAGTAGTTCAAGTGGGCGGTCCTACAATGAGCAGTTCTTC.

The chain has TRBV19 and TRBJ2-5; D gene unclear. This CDR3 contains 13 residues. The V and J ends lost 3 bases and 5 bases respectively, with 10 bases between them. The V gene's germline CDR1 is LNHDA and CDR2 SQIVND (reference sequence). The CDR3: CASSIAGGETQYF. CDR3 coding DNA: TGTGCCAGTAGTATTGCTGGTGGGGAGACCCAGTACTTC. Full variable domain (missing parts from reference TRBV19 and TRBJ2-5): DGGITQSPKYLFRKEGQNVTLSCEQNLNHDAMYWYRQDPGQGLRLIYYSQIVNDFQKGDIAEGYSVSREKKESFPLTVTSAQKNPTAFYLCASSIAGGETQYFGPGTRLLVL.

In DNA, the CDR3 is TGTGCCAGCAGCTTAGAGCCTAGGACAGCAACTAATGAAAAACTGTTTTTT. As protein: CASSLEPRTATNEKLFF. The chain is built from TRBV7-8 and TRBJ1-4, with D possibly TRBD1 on 6 matching bases. This CDR3 is 17 amino acids long. In germline, CDR1 is SGHVS, CDR2 FQNEAQ. V lost 1 base to trimming and J lost 0 bases, with 12 bases between them.

This chain links TRBV29-1 with TRBJ2-5; D possibly corresponds to TRBD2 (5 bases). This CDR3 is built from 15 residues. V was clipped by 3 bases and J by 2 bases, with 16 bases between them. Germline loops: CDR1 SQVTM, CDR2 ANQGSEA. The CDR3 coding sequence is TGCAGCGTTGAGTTCGCGAGGGTAGGGCAAGAGACCCAGTACTTC. As protein: CSVEFARVGQETQYF.

This chain uses TRBV30 with TRBJ2-5; 9 positions match TRBD2. The germline V gene encodes CDR1 GTSNPN and CDR2 SVGIG (reference sequence). J gave up 7 bases and V 1 base, and 16 bases lay outside the gene matches. CDR3 length equals 17 residues. The CDR3 DNA reads as TGTGCCTGGAGTGCCCGGCCAGGTAGCGGGGGCCACGGGACCCAGTACTTC. It codes for CAWSARPGSGGHGTQYF.

The chain is built from TRBV19 and TRBJ2-7, with D hard to call. V was trimmed by 5 bases and J by 1 base, leaving 12 bases between them. CDR3 length: 14 residues. Germline CDR1 is LNHDA and CDR2 is SQIVND (reference sequence). CDR3 residues: CASSSGRASYEQYF. In DNA form, the CDR3 reads TGTGCCAGTAGTTCTGGACGCGCTTCCTACGAGCAGTACTTC.

J is TRBJ2-5 and V is TRBV6-5; 9 bases match TRBD2. V shed 5 bases, J shed 4 bases, and the junction held 5 bases outside the gene matches. The CDR3 extends over 14 amino acids. Per the germline V gene, CDR1 is MNHEY and CDR2 is SVGAGI. The CDR3 here is CASSAGTSPETQYF. DNA for the CDR3: TGTGCCAGCAGTGCCGGGACTAGCCCAGAGACCCAGTACTTC.

The chain combines TRBV19 with TRBJ2-2; D remains ambiguous. CDR1 and CDR2 (germline): LNHDA, SQIVND (reference sequence). This CDR3 comprises 11 residues. The germline V and J ends were trimmed by 5 bases and 5 bases, with 3 bases remaining between them. This chain's CDR3 is CASSLTGELFF. The CDR3 bases are TGTGCCAGTAGTCTGACCGGGGAGCTGTTTTTT.